This paragraph covers one T cell receptor (beta chain) sequence. The data were taken from a study of control samples from healthy donors and cancer patients. The protocol was immunoSEQ multiplex PCR, while the TCRdb copy is restricted to in-frame clones and leaves out a portion. The table lists about 170,000 clones, roughly 91% of them singletons. Germline assignment: CDR1 SGHVS and CDR2 FQNEAQ. The CDR3 is 13 residues long. The ends lost 3 bases at V and 5 bases at J; junction bases unmatched: 3. V usage is TRBV7-8 and J usage is TRBJ1-2; 7 bases fit TRBD1. The sequencing input was blood. The source is a woman aged 25-40 years in good health. The CDR3 nucleotides are TGTGCCAGCAGCTTCGACAGGGAATATGGCTACACCTTC. Its translation: CASSFDREYGYTF.